This T cell receptor (beta chain) was found in a study of radiotherapy plus CTLA-4 blockade in lung cancer. Study observations and caveats: Subsequent to radiotherapy plus ipilimumab, tumor-derived TCR clones underwent expansion in blood.

Concerning this clone itself: Its specificity is not known.

Per the germline V gene, CDR1 is LGHNA and CDR2 is YSLEER. Losses at the gene ends were 0 bases for V and 0 bases for J; bases not matched to a gene: 12. The length of the CDR3 is 19 residues. Only in-frame clones appear in the TCRdb table, and some are missing; sequencing was by immunoSEQ multiplex PCR. Of about 45,000 clones listed, 76% were seen once; the top ten hold about 9%. The sequencing here drew on peripheral blood, taken from a patient treated with radiotherapy plus ipilimumab. V usage is TRBV4-3 and J usage is TRBJ2-3; TRBD2 matches 7 bases. This receptor was taken from a human donor with non-small cell lung cancer who had stable disease on radiotherapy plus ipilimumab. The CDR3 DNA sequence: TGCGCCAGCAGCCAAGATGCAGGGCGGGGGTACACTAGCACAGATACGCAGTATTTT. Translation gives CASSQDAGRGYTSTDTQYF.